These T cell receptor beta chains were read from a single sample in a study of spatial heterogeneity in lung cancer. TCRdb itself ran the 5' RACE reads through MiXCR, one entry per CDR3 protein. The sample holds thousands of distinct CDR3 sequences; roughly 18% are singletons and the top ten take about 20%. The sample was normal lung tissue next to the tumor, taken at surgery. The origin of the receptors is a male donor with early-stage non-small cell lung cancer. The CDR3 runs from the conserved cysteine through the conserved F or W. Fields, in order: J gene, D gene, clone size, V gene, CDR3 protein, CDR3 DNA. A D gene is named only where the DNA matches it firmly. Clone size is given for some rows only: seen once, a few or many times, or a class if the clone is expanded.

j_gene: TRBJ1-5; d_gene: .; abundance: medium-sized; v_gene: TRBV20-1; CDR3aa: CSAREAVGQPQHF; CDR3nt: TGCAGTGCTAGAGAGGCAGTGGGTCAGCCCCAGCATTTT
j_gene: TRBJ2-1; d_gene: .; abundance: medium-sized; v_gene: TRBV5-1; CDR3aa: CASSLGGQGPSNEQFF; CDR3nt: TGCGCCAGCAGCTTGGGAGGGCAGGGCCCCTCCAATGAGCAGTTCTTC
j_gene: TRBJ2-7; d_gene: TRBD1; abundance: medium-sized; v_gene: TRBV7-8; CDR3aa: CASSSQGVISYEQYF; CDR3nt: TGTGCCAGCAGCTCGCAGGGGGTGATCTCCTACGAGCAGTACTTC
j_gene: TRBJ2-5; d_gene: .; abundance: few; v_gene: TRBV5-1; CDR3aa: CASSWQGQETQYF; CDR3nt: TGCGCCAGCAGCTGGCAGGGACAAGAGACCCAGTACTTC
j_gene: TRBJ2-5; d_gene: .; abundance: .; v_gene: TRBV5-1; CDR3aa: CASSLAAAIQETQYF; CDR3nt: TGCGCCAGCAGCTTGGCAGCAGCGATACAAGAGACCCAGTACTTC
j_gene: TRBJ2-2; d_gene: .; abundance: many; v_gene: TRBV28; CDR3aa: CASSFAPDAGELFF; CDR3nt: TGTGCCAGCAGTTTTGCCCCGGATGCCGGGGAGCTGTTTTTT
j_gene: TRBJ1-1; d_gene: .; abundance: medium-sized; v_gene: TRBV7-9; CDR3aa: CASSFVWNTEAFF; CDR3nt: TGTGCCAGCAGCTTTGTGTGGAACACTGAAGCTTTCTTT
j_gene: TRBJ2-7; d_gene: TRBD2; abundance: many; v_gene: TRBV7-8; CDR3aa: CASSARLAGGYEQYF; CDR3nt: TGTGCCAGCAGCGCCAGACTAGCGGGGGGCTACGAGCAGTACTTC
j_gene: TRBJ2-1; d_gene: .; abundance: .; v_gene: TRBV7-2; CDR3aa: CASSSIRGSYNEQFF; CDR3nt: TGTGCCAGCAGCTCCATACGGGGCTCCTACAATGAGCAGTTCTTC
j_gene: TRBJ2-7; d_gene: .; abundance: .; v_gene: TRBV6-1; CDR3aa: CASRAARVKREQYF; CDR3nt: TGTGCCAGCCGCGCCGCCAGGGTTAAGCGCGAGCAGTACTTC
j_gene: TRBJ2-5; d_gene: .; abundance: medium-sized; v_gene: TRBV20-1; CDR3aa: CSALMETQYF; CDR3nt: TGCAGTGCCCTAATGGAGACCCAGTACTTC
j_gene: TRBJ2-2; d_gene: .; abundance: few; v_gene: TRBV20-1; CDR3aa: CSADPGGVTGELFF; CDR3nt: TGCAGTGCCGATCCCGGGGGAGTCACCGGGGAGCTGTTTTTT
j_gene: TRBJ1-1; d_gene: TRBD1; abundance: medium-sized; v_gene: TRBV9; CDR3aa: CASSVFDRGSTEAFF; CDR3nt: TGTGCCAGCAGCGTATTCGACAGGGGAAGCACTGAAGCTTTCTTT
j_gene: TRBJ2-5; d_gene: .; abundance: medium-sized; v_gene: TRBV6-5; CDR3aa: CASSYSKNQETQYF; CDR3nt: TGTGCCAGCAGTTACTCGAAGAACCAAGAGACCCAGTACTTC
j_gene: TRBJ2-1; d_gene: .; abundance: .; v_gene: TRBV5-1; CDR3aa: CASSLGAGSSYNEQFF; CDR3nt: TGCGCCAGCAGCTTGGGGGCAGGCTCTTCCTACAATGAGCAGTTCTTC
j_gene: TRBJ2-6; d_gene: TRBD1; abundance: .; v_gene: TRBV30; CDR3aa: CAWRKGGQAGANVLTF; CDR3nt: TGTGCCTGGAGAAAAGGGGGCCAGGCTGGGGCCAACGTCCTGACTTTC
j_gene: TRBJ1-4; d_gene: .; abundance: medium-sized; v_gene: TRBV21-1; CDR3aa: CASSKRGSGRRCEKLFF; CDR3nt: TGTGCCAGCAGCAAAAGGGGGTCGGGGCGAAGGTGTGAAAAACTGTTTTTT
j_gene: TRBJ2-3; d_gene: TRBD2; abundance: few; v_gene: TRBV20-1; CDR3aa: CSAASGGADTQYF; CDR3nt: TGCAGTGCGGCTAGCGGGGGGGCAGATACGCAGTATTTT
j_gene: TRBJ2-1; d_gene: .; abundance: few; v_gene: TRBV18; CDR3aa: CASSPPLADDNEQFF; CDR3nt: TGTGCCAGCTCCCCACCCCTAGCAGATGACAATGAGCAGTTCTTC
j_gene: TRBJ1-2; d_gene: .; abundance: medium-sized; v_gene: TRBV10-3; CDR3aa: CAISSGDGYTF; CDR3nt: TGTGCCATCAGTAGTGGGGATGGCTACACCTTC
j_gene: TRBJ2-5; d_gene: .; abundance: medium-sized; v_gene: TRBV29-1; CDR3aa: CSVGTRETQYF; CDR3nt: TGCAGCGTTGGGACTCGAGAGACCCAGTACTTC
j_gene: TRBJ1-5; d_gene: TRBD1; abundance: few; v_gene: TRBV18; CDR3aa: CASSPTGTGDQPQHF; CDR3nt: TGTGCCAGCTCACCCACTGGGACAGGGGATCAGCCCCAGCATTTT
j_gene: TRBJ2-6; d_gene: TRBD1; abundance: medium-sized; v_gene: TRBV23-1; CDR3aa: CASSLDRGRANVLTF; CDR3nt: TGCGCCAGCAGTCTCGACAGGGGGCGGGCCAACGTCCTGACTTTC
j_gene: TRBJ1-5; d_gene: .; abundance: medium-sized; v_gene: TRBV28; CDR3aa: CASRASGSNQPQHF; CDR3nt: TGTGCCAGCAGGGCCTCAGGGAGCAATCAGCCCCAGCATTTT
j_gene: TRBJ2-7; d_gene: .; abundance: medium-sized; v_gene: TRBV3-1; CDR3aa: CASSQDLARGEDEQYF; CDR3nt: TGTGCCAGCAGCCAAGATCTCGCCAGGGGGGAAGACGAGCAGTACTTC
j_gene: TRBJ2-1; d_gene: TRBD2; abundance: few; v_gene: TRBV5-1; CDR3aa: CASSSPPGRVDNEQFF; CDR3nt: TGCGCCAGCAGCTCCCCGCCAGGGAGGGTCGACAATGAGCAGTTCTTC
j_gene: TRBJ2-3; d_gene: .; abundance: .; v_gene: TRBV2; CDR3aa: CASSEDYTDTQYF; CDR3nt: TGTGCCAGCAGTGAGGATTACACAGATACGCAGTATTTT
j_gene: TRBJ2-7; d_gene: TRBD2; abundance: many; v_gene: TRBV10-3; CDR3aa: CAIRPDSGGVEQYF; CDR3nt: TGTGCCATCAGACCGGACTCGGGAGGAGTAGAGCAGTACTTC
j_gene: TRBJ1-1; d_gene: .; abundance: .; v_gene: TRBV6-2/TRBV6-3; CDR3aa: CASSYLAEAFF; CDR3nt: TGTGCCAGCAGTTATCTCGCTGAAGCTTTCTTT
j_gene: TRBJ2-6; d_gene: .; abundance: medium-sized; v_gene: TRBV29-1; CDR3aa: CSAETGMVTGANVLTF; CDR3nt: TGCAGCGCCGAGACAGGAATGGTGACTGGGGCCAACGTCCTGACTTTC
j_gene: TRBJ2-7; d_gene: .; abundance: medium-sized; v_gene: TRBV5-1; CDR3aa: CASSSGTPSYEQYF; CDR3nt: TGCGCCAGCAGCTCCGGGACGCCATCCTACGAGCAGTACTTC
j_gene: TRBJ2-1; d_gene: .; abundance: medium-sized; v_gene: TRBV7-9; CDR3aa: CASSFHNEQFF; CDR3nt: TGTGCCAGCAGCTTCCACAATGAGCAGTTCTTC
j_gene: TRBJ2-3; d_gene: .; abundance: medium-sized; v_gene: TRBV28; CDR3aa: CASSFHNPSTDTQYF; CDR3nt: TGTGCCAGCAGCTTTCATAACCCTTCCACAGATACGCAGTATTTT
j_gene: TRBJ2-1; d_gene: .; abundance: few; v_gene: TRBV6-5; CDR3aa: CASSGYSYNEQFF; CDR3nt: TGTGCCAGTTCGGGATACTCCTACAATGAGCAGTTCTTC
j_gene: TRBJ2-3; d_gene: TRBD2; abundance: medium-sized; v_gene: TRBV10-2; CDR3aa: CASSGSSLAGGRLATTQYF; CDR3nt: TGCGCCAGCAGTGGGTCCTCTTTAGCGGGGGGCCGTCTCGCTACCACGCAGTATTTT
j_gene: TRBJ2-5; d_gene: TRBD1; abundance: .; v_gene: TRBV6-4; CDR3aa: CASRGGQASPETQYF; CDR3nt: TGTGCCAGCAGAGGGGGACAGGCCTCCCCAGAGACCCAGTACTTC
j_gene: TRBJ2-2; d_gene: .; abundance: medium-sized; v_gene: TRBV12-3/TRBV12-4; CDR3aa: CASSPRLADTGELFF; CDR3nt: TGTGCCAGCAGTCCCCGATTAGCAGACACCGGGGAGCTGTTTTTT
j_gene: TRBJ2-5; d_gene: TRBD2; abundance: .; v_gene: TRBV6-2/TRBV6-3; CDR3aa: CASSYVVAGGPWQETQYF; CDR3nt: TGTGCCAGCAGTTACGTTGTAGCGGGGGGGCCTTGGCAAGAGACCCAGTACTTC
j_gene: TRBJ1-2; d_gene: .; abundance: medium-sized; v_gene: TRBV18; CDR3aa: CASSAAQGDGSYGYTF; CDR3nt: TGTGCCAGCTCAGCCGCGCAAGGGGACGGAAGCTATGGCTACACCTTC
j_gene: TRBJ2-6; d_gene: .; abundance: medium-sized; v_gene: TRBV20-1; CDR3aa: CSARDRRVGANVLTF; CDR3nt: TGCAGTGCTAGGGATAGGAGGGTCGGGGCCAACGTCCTGACTTTC
j_gene: TRBJ2-2; d_gene: .; abundance: once; v_gene: TRBV2; CDR3aa: CATVTAEITGELFF; CDR3nt: TGTGCCACCGTAACGGCGGAGATCACCGGGGAGCTGTTTTTT
j_gene: TRBJ1-1; d_gene: .; abundance: .; v_gene: TRBV3-1; CDR3aa: CASSYNYRDTEAFF; CDR3nt: TGTGCCAGCAGCTATAACTACAGGGATACTGAAGCTTTCTTT
j_gene: TRBJ2-2; d_gene: TRBD2; abundance: medium-sized; v_gene: TRBV27; CDR3aa: CASSGSSGWNTGELFF; CDR3nt: TGTGCCAGCAGTGGATCTAGCGGTTGGAACACCGGGGAGCTGTTTTTT
j_gene: TRBJ2-7; d_gene: .; abundance: .; v_gene: TRBV4-2; CDR3aa: CASSQDLRDSTFYEQYF; CDR3nt: TGTGCCAGCAGCCAAGATCTCCGGGACTCAACGTTCTACGAGCAGTACTTC
j_gene: TRBJ2-1; d_gene: .; abundance: medium-sized; v_gene: TRBV7-2; CDR3aa: CASSLEALRNEQFF; CDR3nt: TGTGCCAGCAGCTTAGAGGCTCTACGCAATGAGCAGTTCTTC
j_gene: TRBJ1-2; d_gene: TRBD1; abundance: medium-sized; v_gene: TRBV29-1; CDR3aa: CSVVSPGQAYGYTF; CDR3nt: TGCAGCGTTGTTTCTCCCGGACAGGCGTATGGCTACACCTTC
j_gene: TRBJ1-1; d_gene: .; abundance: .; v_gene: TRBV5-1; CDR3aa: CASSPLAGRNTEAFF; CDR3nt: TGCGCCAGCAGCCCACTGGCAGGGAGAAACACTGAAGCTTTCTTT
j_gene: TRBJ1-1; d_gene: .; abundance: medium-sized; v_gene: TRBV2; CDR3aa: CASSAQRANTEAFF; CDR3nt: TGTGCCAGCAGTGCTCAGCGGGCGAACACTGAAGCTTTCTTT
j_gene: TRBJ2-5; d_gene: .; abundance: .; v_gene: TRBV3-1; CDR3aa: CASSQEVLAQETQYF; CDR3nt: TGTGCCAGCAGCCAAGAAGTATTAGCTCAAGAGACCCAGTACTTC
j_gene: TRBJ2-5; d_gene: TRBD2; abundance: medium-sized; v_gene: TRBV5-1; CDR3aa: CASSWGSSGPWETQYF; CDR3nt: TGCGCCAGCAGCTGGGGATCTAGCGGCCCCTGGGAGACCCAGTACTTC
j_gene: TRBJ2-7; d_gene: TRBD1; abundance: many; v_gene: TRBV4-2; CDR3aa: CASSQAGQGYEQYF; CDR3nt: TGTGCCAGCAGCCAAGCGGGACAGGGCTACGAGCAGTACTTC
j_gene: TRBJ2-7; d_gene: .; abundance: .; v_gene: TRBV20-1; CDR3aa: CSARDFRTANSYEQYF; CDR3nt: TGCAGTGCTAGAGATTTTAGGACAGCTAACTCCTACGAGCAGTACTTC
j_gene: TRBJ2-7; d_gene: .; abundance: medium-sized; v_gene: TRBV20-1; CDR3aa: CSASTPLGSSYEQYF; CDR3nt: TGCAGTGCTAGTACACCACTAGGGAGCTCCTACGAGCAGTACTTC